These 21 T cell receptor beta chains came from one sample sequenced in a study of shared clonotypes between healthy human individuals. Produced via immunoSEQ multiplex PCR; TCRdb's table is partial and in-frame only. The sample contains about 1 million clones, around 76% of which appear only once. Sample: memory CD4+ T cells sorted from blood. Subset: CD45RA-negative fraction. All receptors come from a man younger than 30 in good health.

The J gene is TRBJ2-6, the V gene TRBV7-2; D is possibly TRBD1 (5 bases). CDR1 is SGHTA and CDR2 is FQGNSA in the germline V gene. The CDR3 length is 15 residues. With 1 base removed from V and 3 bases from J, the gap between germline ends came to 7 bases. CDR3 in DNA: TGTGCCAGCAGCTTAGGGGGCTTTGGGGCCAACGTCCTGACTTTC. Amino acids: CASSLGGFGANVLTF.

The CDR3 is CASSIPDRGTDTQYF. The CDR3 DNA reads TGTGCCAGCAGTATTCCGGACAGGGGAACAGATACGCAGTATTTT. The chain combines TRBV6-1 with TRBJ2-3; 9 bases are shared with TRBD1. CDR1 and CDR2 (germline): MNHNS, SASEGT. This CDR3 has 15 amino acids. V dropped 5 bases and J dropped 3; count of bases not matched to a gene: 6.

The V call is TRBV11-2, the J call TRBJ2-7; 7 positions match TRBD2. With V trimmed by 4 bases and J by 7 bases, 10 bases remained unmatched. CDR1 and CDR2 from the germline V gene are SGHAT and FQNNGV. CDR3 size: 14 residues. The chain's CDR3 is CASSSLKRGWEQYF. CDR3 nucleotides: TGTGCCAGCAGCTCGTTAAAGCGGGGTTGGGAGCAGTACTTC.

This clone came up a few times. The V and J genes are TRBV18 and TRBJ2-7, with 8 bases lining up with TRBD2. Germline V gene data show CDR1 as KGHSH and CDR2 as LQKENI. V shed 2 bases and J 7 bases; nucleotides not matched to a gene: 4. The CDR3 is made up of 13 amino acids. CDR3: CASSPTGGREQYF. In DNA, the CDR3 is TGTGCCAGCTCACCAACGGGGGGGCGTGAGCAGTACTTC.

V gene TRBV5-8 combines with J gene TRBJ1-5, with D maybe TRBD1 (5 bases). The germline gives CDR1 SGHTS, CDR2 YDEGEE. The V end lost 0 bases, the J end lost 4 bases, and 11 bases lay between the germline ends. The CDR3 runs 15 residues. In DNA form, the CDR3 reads TGTGCCAGCAGCTTGGAGGCGTGGGGGAATCAGCCCCAGCATTTT. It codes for CASSLEAWGNQPQHF.

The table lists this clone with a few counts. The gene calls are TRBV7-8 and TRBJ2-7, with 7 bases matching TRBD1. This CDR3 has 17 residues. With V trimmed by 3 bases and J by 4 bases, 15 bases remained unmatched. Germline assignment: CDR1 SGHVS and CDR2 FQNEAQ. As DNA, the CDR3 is TGTGCCAGCAGCTTCAGCCCCCGACAGGGACAAGCATACGAGCAGTACTTC. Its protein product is CASSFSPRQGQAYEQYF.

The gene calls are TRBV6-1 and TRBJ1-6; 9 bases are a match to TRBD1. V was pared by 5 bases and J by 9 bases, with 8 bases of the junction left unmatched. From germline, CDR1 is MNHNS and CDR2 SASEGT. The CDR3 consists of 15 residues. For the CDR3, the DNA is TGTGCCAGCAGTCCCGTCCGGGACAGGGTTTCACCCCTCCACTTT. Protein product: CASSPVRDRVSPLHF.

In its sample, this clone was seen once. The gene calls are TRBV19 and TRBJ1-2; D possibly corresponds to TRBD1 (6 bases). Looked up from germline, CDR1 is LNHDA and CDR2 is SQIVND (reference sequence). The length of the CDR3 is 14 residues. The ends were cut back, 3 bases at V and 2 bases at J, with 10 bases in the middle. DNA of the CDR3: TGTGCCAGTAGTATTAACGGACAGAACTATGGCTACACCTTC. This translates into CASSINGQNYGYTF.

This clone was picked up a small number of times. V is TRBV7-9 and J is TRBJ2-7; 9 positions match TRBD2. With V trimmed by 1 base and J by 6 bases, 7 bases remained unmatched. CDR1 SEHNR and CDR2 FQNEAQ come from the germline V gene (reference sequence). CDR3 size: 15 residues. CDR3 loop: CASSLGDSGSGEQYF. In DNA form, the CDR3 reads TGTGCCAGCAGCTTAGGGGATAGCGGGAGTGGCGAGCAGTACTTC.

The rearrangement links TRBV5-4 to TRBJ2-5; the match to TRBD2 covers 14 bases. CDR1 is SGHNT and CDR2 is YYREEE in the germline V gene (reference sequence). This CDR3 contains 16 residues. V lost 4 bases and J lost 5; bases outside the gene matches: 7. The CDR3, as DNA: TGTGCCAGCAGCCTGCGACTAGCGGGGGGGCGGGAGACCCAGTACTTC. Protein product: CASSLRLAGGRETQYF. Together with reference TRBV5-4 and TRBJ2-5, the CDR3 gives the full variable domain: ETGVTQSPTHLIKTRGQQVTLRCSSQSGHNTVSWYQQALGQGPQFIFQYYREEENGRGNFPPRFSGLQFPNYSSELNVNALELDDSALYLCASSLRLAGGRETQYFGPGTRLLVL.

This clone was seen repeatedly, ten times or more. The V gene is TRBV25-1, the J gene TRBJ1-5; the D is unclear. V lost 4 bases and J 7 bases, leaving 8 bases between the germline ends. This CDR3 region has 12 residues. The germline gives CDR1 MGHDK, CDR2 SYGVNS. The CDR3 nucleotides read TGTGCCAGCAGTGGAGGCGGGCAGCCCCAGCATTTT. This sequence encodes CASSGGGQPQHF.

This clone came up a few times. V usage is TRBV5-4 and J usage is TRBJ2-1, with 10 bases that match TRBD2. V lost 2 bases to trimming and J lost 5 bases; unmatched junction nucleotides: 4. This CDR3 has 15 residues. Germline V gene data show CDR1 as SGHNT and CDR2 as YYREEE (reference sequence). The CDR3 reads CASSFSGGSHNEQFF. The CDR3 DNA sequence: TGTGCCAGCAGCTTTAGCGGGGGGTCCCACAATGAGCAGTTCTTC.

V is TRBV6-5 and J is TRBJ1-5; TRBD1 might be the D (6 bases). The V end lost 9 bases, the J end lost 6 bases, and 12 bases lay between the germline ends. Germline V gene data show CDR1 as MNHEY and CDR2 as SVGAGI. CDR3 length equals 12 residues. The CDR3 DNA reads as TGTGCCAGTGTGATACAGGGTCAGCCCCAGCATTTT. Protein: CASVIQGQPQHF.

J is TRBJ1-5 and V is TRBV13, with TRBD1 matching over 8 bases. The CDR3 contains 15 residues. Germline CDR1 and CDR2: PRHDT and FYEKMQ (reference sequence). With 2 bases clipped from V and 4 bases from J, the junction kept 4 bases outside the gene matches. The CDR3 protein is CASSLYRGANQPQHF. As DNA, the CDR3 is TGTGCCAGCAGCTTATACAGGGGGGCAAATCAGCCCCAGCATTTT.

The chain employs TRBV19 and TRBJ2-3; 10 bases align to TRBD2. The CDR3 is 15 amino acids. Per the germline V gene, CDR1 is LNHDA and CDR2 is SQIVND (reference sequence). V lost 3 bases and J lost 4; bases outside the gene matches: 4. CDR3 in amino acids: CASSIASGRADTQYF. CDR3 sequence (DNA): TGTGCCAGTAGTATTGCTAGCGGGAGAGCAGATACGCAGTATTTT. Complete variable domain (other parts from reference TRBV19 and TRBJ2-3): DGGITQSPKYLFRKEGQNVTLSCEQNLNHDAMYWYRQDPGQGLRLIYYSQIVNDFQKGDIAEGYSVSREKKESFPLTVTSAQKNPTAFYLCASSIASGRADTQYFGPGTRLTVL.

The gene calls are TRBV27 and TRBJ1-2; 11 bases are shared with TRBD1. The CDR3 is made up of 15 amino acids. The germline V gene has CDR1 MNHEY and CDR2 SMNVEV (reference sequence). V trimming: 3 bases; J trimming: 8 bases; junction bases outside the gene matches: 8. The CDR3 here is CASSLLAGQGGGYTF. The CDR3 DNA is TGTGCCAGCAGTTTGCTGGCGGGACAGGGGGGCGGCTACACCTTC.

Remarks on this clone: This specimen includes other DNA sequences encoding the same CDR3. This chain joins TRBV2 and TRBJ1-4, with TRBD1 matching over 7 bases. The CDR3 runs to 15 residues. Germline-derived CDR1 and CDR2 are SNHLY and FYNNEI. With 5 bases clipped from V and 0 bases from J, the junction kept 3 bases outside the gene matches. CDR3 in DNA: TGTGCCAGCAGTCTTCAGGGGGCAACTAATGAAAAACTGTTTTTT. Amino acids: CASSLQGATNEKLFF.

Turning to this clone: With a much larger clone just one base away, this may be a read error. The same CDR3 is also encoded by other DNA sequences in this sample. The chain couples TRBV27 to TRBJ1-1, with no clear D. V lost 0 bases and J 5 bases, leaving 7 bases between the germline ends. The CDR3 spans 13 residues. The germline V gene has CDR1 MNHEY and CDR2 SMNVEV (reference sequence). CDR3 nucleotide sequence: TGTGCCAGCAGTTTATCGCGGGGAACTGAAGCTTTCTTT. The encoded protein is CASSLSRGTEAFF.

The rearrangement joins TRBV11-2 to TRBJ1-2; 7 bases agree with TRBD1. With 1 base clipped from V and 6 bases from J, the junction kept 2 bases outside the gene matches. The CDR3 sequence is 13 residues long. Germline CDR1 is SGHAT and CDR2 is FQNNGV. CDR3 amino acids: CASSLARGDGYTF. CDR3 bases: TGTGCCAGCAGCTTAGCCAGGGGGGATGGCTACACCTTC.

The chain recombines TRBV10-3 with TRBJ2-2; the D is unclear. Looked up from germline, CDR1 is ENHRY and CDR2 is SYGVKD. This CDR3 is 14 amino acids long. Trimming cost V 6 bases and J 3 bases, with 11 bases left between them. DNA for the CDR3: TGTGCCATCAGGGACGGTAAAGACACCGGGGAGCTGTTTTTT. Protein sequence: CAIRDGKDTGELFF.

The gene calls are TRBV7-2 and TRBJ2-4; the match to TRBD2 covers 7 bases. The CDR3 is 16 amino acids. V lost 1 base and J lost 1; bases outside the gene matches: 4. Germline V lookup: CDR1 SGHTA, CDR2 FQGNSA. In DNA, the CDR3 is TGTGCCAGCAGCTTAGAGTTGGGAGGGGCCAAAAACATTCAGTACTTC. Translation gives CASSLELGGAKNIQYF.